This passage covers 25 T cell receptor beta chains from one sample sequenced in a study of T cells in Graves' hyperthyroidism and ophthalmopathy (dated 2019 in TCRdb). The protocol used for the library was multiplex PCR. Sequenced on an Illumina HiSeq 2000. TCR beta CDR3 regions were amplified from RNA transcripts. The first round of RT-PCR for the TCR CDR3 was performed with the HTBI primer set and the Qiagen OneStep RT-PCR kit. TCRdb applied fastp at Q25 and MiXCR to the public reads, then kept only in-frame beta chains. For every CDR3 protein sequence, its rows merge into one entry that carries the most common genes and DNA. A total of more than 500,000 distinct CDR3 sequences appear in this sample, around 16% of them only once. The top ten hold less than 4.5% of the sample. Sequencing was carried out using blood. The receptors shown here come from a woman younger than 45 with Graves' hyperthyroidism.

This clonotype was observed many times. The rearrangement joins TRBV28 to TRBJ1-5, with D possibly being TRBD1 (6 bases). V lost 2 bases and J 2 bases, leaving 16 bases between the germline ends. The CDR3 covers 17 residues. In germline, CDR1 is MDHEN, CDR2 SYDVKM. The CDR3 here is CASSLGYGGFGNQPQHF. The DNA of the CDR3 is TGTGCCAGCAGTTTAGGTTACGGGGGCTTTGGCAATCAGCCCCAGCATTTT.

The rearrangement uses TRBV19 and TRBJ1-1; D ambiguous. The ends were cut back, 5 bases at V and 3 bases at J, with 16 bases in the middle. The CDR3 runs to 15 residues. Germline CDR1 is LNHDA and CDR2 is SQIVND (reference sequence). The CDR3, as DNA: TGTGCCAGTAGTCCCTGGGTTATGGAATACACTGAAGCTTTCTTT. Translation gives CASSPWVMEYTEAFF.

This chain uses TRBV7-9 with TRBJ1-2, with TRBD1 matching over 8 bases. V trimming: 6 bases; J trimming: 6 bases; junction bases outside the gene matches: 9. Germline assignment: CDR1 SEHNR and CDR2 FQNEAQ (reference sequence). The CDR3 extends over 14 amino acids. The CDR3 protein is CASRQDRAMDGYTF. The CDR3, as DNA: TGTGCCAGCAGGCAGGACAGGGCCATGGATGGCTACACCTTC.

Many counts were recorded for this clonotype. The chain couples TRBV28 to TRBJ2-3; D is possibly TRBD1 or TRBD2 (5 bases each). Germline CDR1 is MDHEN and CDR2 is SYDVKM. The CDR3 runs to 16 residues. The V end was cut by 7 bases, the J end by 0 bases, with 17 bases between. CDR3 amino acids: CASNLPWGSSTDTQYF. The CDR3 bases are TGTGCCAGCAATCTTCCGTGGGGGTCTAGCACAGATACGCAGTATTTT.

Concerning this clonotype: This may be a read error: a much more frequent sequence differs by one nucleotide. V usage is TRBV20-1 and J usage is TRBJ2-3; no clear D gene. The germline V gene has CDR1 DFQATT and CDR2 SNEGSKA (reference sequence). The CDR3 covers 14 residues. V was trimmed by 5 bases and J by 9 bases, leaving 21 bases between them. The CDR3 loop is CSAPEPYTQLTQYF. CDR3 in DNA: TGCAGTGCTCCTGAGCCCTACACCCAGTTGACGCAGTATTTT.

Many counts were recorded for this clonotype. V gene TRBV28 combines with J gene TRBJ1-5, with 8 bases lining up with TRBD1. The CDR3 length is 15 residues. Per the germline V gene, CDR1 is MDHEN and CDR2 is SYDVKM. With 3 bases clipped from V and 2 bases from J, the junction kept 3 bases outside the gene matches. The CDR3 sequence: CASSFSGGGNQPQHF. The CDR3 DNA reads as TGTGCCAGCAGTTTCTCAGGGGGCGGCAATCAGCCCCAGCATTTT.

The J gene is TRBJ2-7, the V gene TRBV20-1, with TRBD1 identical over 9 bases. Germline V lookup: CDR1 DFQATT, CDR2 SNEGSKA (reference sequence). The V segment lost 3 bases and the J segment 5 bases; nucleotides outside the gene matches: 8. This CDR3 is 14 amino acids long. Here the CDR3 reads CSARTDRGRNEQYF. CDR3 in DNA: TGCAGTGCTAGGACGGACAGGGGAAGAAACGAGCAGTACTTC.

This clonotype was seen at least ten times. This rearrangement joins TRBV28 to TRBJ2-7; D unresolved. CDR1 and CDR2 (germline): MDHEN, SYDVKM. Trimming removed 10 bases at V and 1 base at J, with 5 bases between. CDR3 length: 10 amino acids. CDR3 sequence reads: CATLSYEQYF. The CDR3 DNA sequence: TGTGCCACGTTATCCTACGAGCAGTACTTC.

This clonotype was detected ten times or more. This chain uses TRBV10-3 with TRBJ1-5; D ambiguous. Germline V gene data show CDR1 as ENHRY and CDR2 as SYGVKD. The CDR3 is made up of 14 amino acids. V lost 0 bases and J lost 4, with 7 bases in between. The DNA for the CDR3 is TGTGCCATCAGTGAGTCGGGTAGTAATCAGCCCCAGCATTTT. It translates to CAISESGSNQPQHF.

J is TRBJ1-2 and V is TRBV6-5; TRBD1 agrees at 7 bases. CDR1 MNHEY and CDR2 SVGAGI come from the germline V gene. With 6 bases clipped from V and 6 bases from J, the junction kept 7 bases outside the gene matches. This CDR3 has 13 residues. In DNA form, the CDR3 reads TGTGCCAGCAGGGACTCCGGGACAGATGGCTACACCTTC. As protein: CASRDSGTDGYTF.

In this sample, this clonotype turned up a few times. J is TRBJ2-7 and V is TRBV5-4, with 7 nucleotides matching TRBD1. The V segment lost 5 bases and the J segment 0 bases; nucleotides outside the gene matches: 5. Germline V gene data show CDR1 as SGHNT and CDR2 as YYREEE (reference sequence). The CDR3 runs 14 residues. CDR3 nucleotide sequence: TGTGCCAGCAGGGTAGGGACAGACTCCTACGAGCAGTACTTC. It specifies CASRVGTDSYEQYF.

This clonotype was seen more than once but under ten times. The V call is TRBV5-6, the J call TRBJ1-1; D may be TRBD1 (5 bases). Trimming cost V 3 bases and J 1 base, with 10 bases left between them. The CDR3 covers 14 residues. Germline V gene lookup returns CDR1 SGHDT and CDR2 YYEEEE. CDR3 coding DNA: TGTGCCAGCAGCTACTGGGGGGGGAACACTGAAGCTTTCTTT. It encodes CASSYWGGNTEAFF.

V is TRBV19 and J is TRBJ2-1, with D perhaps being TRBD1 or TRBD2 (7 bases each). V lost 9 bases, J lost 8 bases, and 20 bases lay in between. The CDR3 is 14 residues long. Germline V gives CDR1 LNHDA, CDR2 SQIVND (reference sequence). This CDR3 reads CASNRQGGSDEQFF. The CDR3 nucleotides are TGTGCCAGCAACAGACAGGGAGGGTCGGATGAGCAGTTCTTC.

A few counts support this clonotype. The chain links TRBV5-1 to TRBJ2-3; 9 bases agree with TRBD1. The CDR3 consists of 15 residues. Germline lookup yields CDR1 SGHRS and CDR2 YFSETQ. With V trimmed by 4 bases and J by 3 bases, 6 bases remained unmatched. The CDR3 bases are TGCGCCAGCAGCGGTGGACAGGGGATGACAGATACGCAGTATTTT. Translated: CASSGGQGMTDTQYF. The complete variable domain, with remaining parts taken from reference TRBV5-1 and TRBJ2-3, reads KAGVTQTPRYLIKTRGQQVTLSCSPISGHRSVSWYQQTPGQGLQFLFEYFSETQRNKGNFPGRFSGRQFSNSRSEMNVSTLELGDSALYLCASSGGQGMTDTQYFGPGTRLTVL.

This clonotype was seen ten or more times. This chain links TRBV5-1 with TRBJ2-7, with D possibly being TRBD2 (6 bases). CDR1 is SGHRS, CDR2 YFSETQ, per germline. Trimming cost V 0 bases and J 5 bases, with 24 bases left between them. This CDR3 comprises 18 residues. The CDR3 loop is CASSLVKLIGLANDEQYF. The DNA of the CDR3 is TGCGCCAGCAGCTTGGTTAAGTTGATCGGGCTAGCGAACGACGAGCAGTACTTC.

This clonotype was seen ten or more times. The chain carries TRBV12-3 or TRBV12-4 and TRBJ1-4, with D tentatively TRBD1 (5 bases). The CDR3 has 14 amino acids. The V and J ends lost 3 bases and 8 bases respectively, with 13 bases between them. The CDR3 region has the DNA TGTGCCAGCAGTTTCGGCGGGGGGAAGGAAAAACTGTTTTTT. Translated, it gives CASSFGGGKEKLFF.

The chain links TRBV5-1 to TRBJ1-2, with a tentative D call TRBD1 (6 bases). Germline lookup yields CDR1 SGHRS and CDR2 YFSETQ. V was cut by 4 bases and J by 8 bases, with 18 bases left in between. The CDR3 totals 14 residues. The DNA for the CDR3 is TGCGCCAGCAGCCTCACGACAGGTTCGTGGGGCTACACCTTC. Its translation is CASSLTTGSWGYTF.

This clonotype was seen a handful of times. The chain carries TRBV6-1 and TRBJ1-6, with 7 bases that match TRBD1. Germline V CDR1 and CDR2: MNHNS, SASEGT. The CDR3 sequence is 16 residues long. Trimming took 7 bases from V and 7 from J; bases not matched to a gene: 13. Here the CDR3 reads CASTAIAGTANSPLHF. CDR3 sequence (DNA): TGTGCCAGCACCGCTATAGCCGGGACAGCAAATTCACCCCTCCACTTT.

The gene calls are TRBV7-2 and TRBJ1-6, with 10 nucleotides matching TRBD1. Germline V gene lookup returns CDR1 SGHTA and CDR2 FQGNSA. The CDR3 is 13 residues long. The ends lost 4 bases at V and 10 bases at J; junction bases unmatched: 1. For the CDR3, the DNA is TGTGCCAGCAGCTGGGACAGGGGCTCACCCCTCCACTTT. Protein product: CASSWDRGSPLHF.

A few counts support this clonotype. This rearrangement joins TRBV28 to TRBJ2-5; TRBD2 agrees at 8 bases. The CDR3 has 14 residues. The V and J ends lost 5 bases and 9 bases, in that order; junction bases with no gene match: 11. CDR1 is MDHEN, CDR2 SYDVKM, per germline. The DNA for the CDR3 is TGTGCCAGCAGTCCCCTGACAGCGGGGGAGGCCCAGTACTTC. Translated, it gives CASSPLTAGEAQYF.

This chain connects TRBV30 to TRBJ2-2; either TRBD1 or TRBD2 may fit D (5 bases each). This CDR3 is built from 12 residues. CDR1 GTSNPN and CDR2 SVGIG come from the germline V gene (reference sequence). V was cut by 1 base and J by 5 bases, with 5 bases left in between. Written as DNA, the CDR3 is TGTGCCTGGAGTGGGGGGACCGGGGAGCTGTTTTTT. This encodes CAWSGGTGELFF.

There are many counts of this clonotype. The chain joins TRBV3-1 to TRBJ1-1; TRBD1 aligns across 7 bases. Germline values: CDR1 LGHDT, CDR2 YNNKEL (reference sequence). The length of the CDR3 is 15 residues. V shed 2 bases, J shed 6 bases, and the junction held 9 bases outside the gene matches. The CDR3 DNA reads TGTGCCAGCAGCCAATCGACAGGGAGGGTGGCTGAAGCTTTCTTT. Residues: CASSQSTGRVAEAFF.

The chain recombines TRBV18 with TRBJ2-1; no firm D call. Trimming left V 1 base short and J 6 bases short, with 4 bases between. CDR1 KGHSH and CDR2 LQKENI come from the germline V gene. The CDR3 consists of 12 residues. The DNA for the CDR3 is TGTGCCAGCTCACCACGGGTCAATGAGCAGTTCTTC. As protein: CASSPRVNEQFF. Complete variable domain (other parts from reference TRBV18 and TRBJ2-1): NAGVMQNPRHLVRRRGQEARLRCSPMKGHSHVYWYRQLPEEGLKFMVYLQKENIIDESGMPKERFSAEFPKEGPSILRIQQVVRGDSAAYFCASSPRVNEQFFGPGTRLTVL.

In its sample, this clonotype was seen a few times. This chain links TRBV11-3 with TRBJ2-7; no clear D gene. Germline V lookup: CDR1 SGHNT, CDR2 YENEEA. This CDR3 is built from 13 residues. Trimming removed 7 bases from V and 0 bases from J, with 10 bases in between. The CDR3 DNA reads TGTGCCAGCACCAGGACGAACTCCTACGAGCAGTACTTC. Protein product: CASTRTNSYEQYF.

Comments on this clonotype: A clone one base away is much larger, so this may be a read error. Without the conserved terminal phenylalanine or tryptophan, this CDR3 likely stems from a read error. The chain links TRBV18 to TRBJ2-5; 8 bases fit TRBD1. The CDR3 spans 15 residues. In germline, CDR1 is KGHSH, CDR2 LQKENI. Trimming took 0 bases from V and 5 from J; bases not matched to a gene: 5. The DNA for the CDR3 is TGTGCCAGCTCACCACCCGGGACAGGTTACGAGACCCAGTACTCC. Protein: CASSPPGTGYETQYS.